These 25 T cell receptor beta chains were sequenced from one sample in a study of identical twins. TCRdb recomputed calls from the 5' RACE reads with MiXCR, one row per CDR3 protein. The data show 1.5 million to 2 million distinct CDR3 sequences, 32% seen once. The sequencing input was cord blood. The source is a newborn girl in good health.

Note on this clonotype: At one boundary the junction diverges from the germline segment, which might be a read error. Here the CDR3 reads CASSLTRGGAETQSF. The DNA for the CDR3 is TGTGCCAGCAGCCTAACTCGCGGGGGGGCAGAGACCCAGTCCTTC. The genes are TRBV3-1 and TRBJ2-5; 9 nucleotides match TRBD2. The CDR3 spans 15 residues. Germline V gene sequence: CDR1 LGHDT, CDR2 YNNKEL (reference sequence).

In this sample, this clonotype turned up a few times. The V and J genes are TRBV12-3 or TRBV12-4 and TRBJ1-1, with D unclear. Between the trimmed V and J ends, which lost 7 bases and 1 base, there was a span of 13 bases. The CDR3 extends over 14 amino acids. CDR3 loop: CASTLGSGNTEAFF. In nucleotides, the CDR3 is TGTGCCAGCACCCTAGGGTCCGGGAACACTGAAGCTTTCTTT.

In this sample, this clonotype turned up many times. The rearrangement uses TRBV28 and TRBJ2-1; no firm D call. Germline CDR1 MDHEN, CDR2 SYDVKM. The CDR3 runs 12 residues. V was pared by 5 bases and J by 10 bases, with 12 bases between. This CDR3 is CASSPEYLEQFF. As DNA, the CDR3 is TGTGCCAGCAGTCCAGAGTATCTGGAGCAGTTCTTC. The variable domain in full, completed from reference TRBV28 and TRBJ2-1, reads DVKVTQSSRYLVKRTGEKVFLECVQDMDHENMFWYRQDPGLGLRLIYFSYDVKMKEKGDIPEGYSVSREKKERFSLILESASTNQTSMYLCASSPEYLEQFFGPGTRLTVL.

The chain uses TRBV6-6 and TRBJ1-1; tentatively, D is TRBD1 (6 bases). The CDR3 consists of 14 residues. Trimming left V 7 bases short and J 5 bases short, with 17 bases between. The germline gives CDR1 MNHNY, CDR2 SVGAGI (reference sequence). CDR3 nucleotides: TGTGCCAGCATACATCAACAGGGTTGGACTGAAGCTTTCTTT. Translation gives CASIHQQGWTEAFF.

J is TRBJ2-5 and V is TRBV6-5; TRBD2 matches at 10 bases. This CDR3 comprises 18 residues. The germline V gene encodes CDR1 MNHEY and CDR2 SVGAGI. V lost 0 bases and J lost 11; bases outside the gene matches: 18. CDR3 nucleotides: TGTGCCAGCAGTTACTCGAGGCCTAGCGGGAGTACCTACAATGAGCAGTACTTC. This gives the protein CASSYSRPSGSTYNEQYF.

The rearrangement links TRBV20-1 to TRBJ2-4, with 11 bases fitting TRBD2. The ends lost 1 base at V and 13 bases at J; junction bases unmatched: 15. Germline V gene sequence: CDR1 DFQATT, CDR2 SNEGSKA (reference sequence). The CDR3 runs 16 residues. The CDR3 DNA follows: TGCAGTGCTAGAGGGTTTCTAGCGGGAGGCTACAATGAGCAGTACTTC. It codes for CSARGFLAGGYNEQYF.

This clonotype was picked up a small number of times. The CDR3 coding sequence is TGTGCCACCAGTGATTTCCGCCGACCCTACAATGAGCAGTTCTTC. Its translation: CATSDFRRPYNEQFF. The chain recombines TRBV24-1 with TRBJ2-1, with unresolved D. Germline-derived CDR1 and CDR2 are KGHDR and SFDVKD. This CDR3 has 15 residues. The V end lost 1 base, the J end lost 2 bases, and 8 bases lay between the germline ends.

In regard to this clonotype: A junction boundary mismatches the germline segment, possibly from a read error. The chain joins TRBV3-1 to TRBJ1-2, with a weak D call TRBD1 (5 bases). Germline loops: CDR1 LGHDT, CDR2 YNNKEL (reference sequence). There are 14 residues in the CDR3. CDR3 residues: CASGQDQGVSGYTF. The CDR3 DNA is TGTGCCAGCGGCCAAGATCAAGGGGTCTCTGGCTACACCTTC.

This clonotype was picked up a small number of times. The V gene is TRBV20-1, the J gene TRBJ2-1; TRBD2 matches at 8 bases. This CDR3 has 14 residues. Unmatched junction bases numbered 5, after V lost 3 bases and J lost 4 bases. The germline gives CDR1 DFQATT, CDR2 SNEGSKA (reference sequence). The CDR3 DNA is TGCAGTGCTAGGTTCGGCGGGGGGTACAATGAGCAGTTCTTC. Its translation: CSARFGGGYNEQFF.

This clonotype was observed a handful of times. J is TRBJ2-7 and V is TRBV11-2; a possible D gene is TRBD1 (6 bases). This CDR3 spans 16 amino acids. The V end lost 0 bases, the J end lost 1 base, and 13 bases lay between the germline ends. Germline lookup yields CDR1 SGHAT and CDR2 FQNNGV. CDR3 in DNA: TGTGCCAGCAGCTTAGATCGTGAGACAGGTTCCTACGAGCAGTACTTC. Translation gives CASSLDRETGSYEQYF.

This clonotype was detected only a few times. V is TRBV21-1 and J is TRBJ1-1. TRBV21-1 is marked as a pseudogene. This CDR3 region has 10 residues. The CDR3 spells CASSNRGAFF. For the CDR3, the DNA is TGTGCCAGCAGCAATCGGGGAGCTTTCTTT.

The gene calls are TRBV6-6 and TRBJ2-3, with 8 bases identical to TRBD2. This CDR3 has 14 residues. The germline V gene has CDR1 MNHNY and CDR2 SVGAGI (reference sequence). The V segment lost 5 bases and the J segment 6 bases; nucleotides outside the gene matches: 7. The CDR3 is CASSPGGLEDTQYF. The CDR3 DNA reads as TGTGCCAGCAGTCCGGGGGGGCTCGAGGATACGCAGTATTTT.

This rearrangement joins TRBV20-1 to TRBJ1-6; no reliable D call. Between the trimmed V and J ends, which lost 8 bases and 9 bases, there was a span of 17 bases. Germline V gene data show CDR1 as DFQATT and CDR2 as SNEGSKA (reference sequence). The CDR3 is made up of 13 amino acids. The CDR3 nucleotides are TGCAGTCCCGCTGGCAGCATCGGTTCACCCCTCCACTTT. Protein sequence: CSPAGSIGSPLHF.

This chain joins TRBV3-1 and TRBJ1-2, with 7 bases matching TRBD1. The V gene's germline CDR1 is LGHDT and CDR2 YNNKEL (reference sequence). This CDR3 has 16 amino acids. J was trimmed by 0 bases and V by 1 base; bases with no gene match: 5. This CDR3 reads CASSQGTGTANYGYTF. The DNA of the CDR3 is TGTGCCAGCAGCCAAGGTACGGGGACAGCTAACTATGGCTACACCTTC.

This clonotype was seen a handful of times. The gene calls are TRBV29-1 and TRBJ2-5, with TRBD2 as a possible D gene (7 bases). The germline gives CDR1 SQVTM, CDR2 ANQGSEA. The ends were cut back, 2 bases at V and 5 bases at J, with 15 bases in the middle. CDR3 size: 14 residues. CDR3 nucleotides: TGCAGCGTTGAACGGGGGGCGTCGTGGGAGACCCAGTACTTC. This codes for CSVERGASWETQYF.

This clonotype was seen more than once but under ten times. The rearrangement uses TRBV28 and TRBJ1-5, with D tentatively TRBD1 (6 bases). Germline CDR1 MDHEN, CDR2 SYDVKM. The germline V and J ends were trimmed by 2 bases and 5 bases, with 13 bases remaining between them. This CDR3 is 15 amino acids long. The DNA of the CDR3 is TGTGCCAGCAGTTTAATGGCAGGGGAGGATCAGCCCCAGCATTTT. It is translated as CASSLMAGEDQPQHF.

A few counts support this clonotype. V is TRBV29-1 and J is TRBJ1-2; a possible D gene is TRBD1 (5 bases). This CDR3 has 11 residues. Germline V gives CDR1 SQVTM, CDR2 ANQGSEA. Trimming took off 8 bases at V and 8 bases at J, with 15 bases between the two ends. In DNA, the CDR3 is TGCAGCTCATGGGACCCTACGGGCTACACCTTC. This codes for CSSWDPTGYTF.

Only a few counts were recorded for this clonotype. The chain uses TRBV4-2 and TRBJ1-6; maybe TRBD1 (5 bases). V lost 2 bases, J lost 7 bases, and 12 bases lay in between. The germline gives CDR1 LGHNA, CDR2 YNFKEQ. This CDR3 is 15 amino acids long. CDR3 region: CASSQIQGRNSPLHF. The CDR3, as DNA: TGTGCCAGCAGCCAAATTCAGGGCCGAAATTCACCCCTCCACTTT.

J is TRBJ2-7 and V is TRBV7-7, with D tentatively TRBD2 (5 bases). The V and J ends lost 2 bases and 3 bases respectively, with 11 bases between them. The germline gives CDR1 SSHAT, CDR2 FNYEAQ (reference sequence). This CDR3 region has 14 residues. CDR3 protein: CASSLSPGIYEQYF. The CDR3 DNA follows: TGTGCCAGCAGCTTATCCCCCGGGATCTACGAGCAGTACTTC.

This clonotype was counted only a few times. V gene TRBV6-1 combines with J gene TRBJ2-3; 8 bases are shared with TRBD2. The CDR3 contains 15 residues. Trimming cost V 7 bases and J 3 bases; bases outside gene matches: 9. Germline V gene lookup returns CDR1 MNHNS and CDR2 SASEGT. As DNA, the CDR3 is TGTGCCAGCAAATTGATGGCGGGGGGTACAGATACGCAGTATTTT. Encoded protein: CASKLMAGGTDTQYF.

This clonotype was seen only a few times. This chain connects TRBV5-4 to TRBJ1-4; 7 positions agree with TRBD1. CDR3 length: 13 amino acids. In germline, CDR1 is SGHNT, CDR2 YYREEE (reference sequence). The J segment lost 11 bases and the V segment lost 0 bases, leaving 4 bases of the junction unmatched. Here the CDR3 reads CASSLEGGAKLFF. The CDR3 DNA sequence: TGTGCCAGCAGCTTGGAAGGGGGCGCGAAACTGTTTTTT.

The DNA for the CDR3 is TGCAGTGCTAGATGGGGGCACCTGTACAATGAGCAGTTCTTC. Protein: CSARWGHLYNEQFF. V and J are TRBV20-1 and TRBJ2-1, with D tentatively TRBD1 (6 bases). Germline V gives CDR1 DFQATT, CDR2 SNEGSKA (reference sequence). V shed 2 bases and J shed 4 bases, with 12 bases lying between them. CDR3 length equals 14 residues.

V gene TRBV20-1 combines with J gene TRBJ2-5, with 7 bases fitting TRBD2. V shed 4 bases, J shed 0 bases, and the junction held 8 bases outside the gene matches. Germline CDR1 is DFQATT and CDR2 is SNEGSKA (reference sequence). CDR3 length: 15 amino acids. The CDR3 DNA reads as TGCAGTGCTAAGTCTAGCGGTTCCTACCAAGAGACCCAGTACTTC. The encoded protein is CSAKSSGSYQETQYF.

This clonotype was recorded a few times. The V call is TRBV12-5, the J call TRBJ2-3, with 14 bases matching TRBD2. The CDR3 length is 16 residues. CDR1 is LGHNT, CDR2 FRNRAP, per germline. Trimming took 1 base from V and 6 from J; bases not matched to a gene: 3. CDR3 protein: CASGLGLAGGLDTQYF. For the CDR3, the DNA is TGTGCTAGTGGTTTGGGACTAGCGGGGGGGCTCGATACGCAGTATTTT.

The chain couples TRBV7-2 to TRBJ1-2; D is possibly TRBD1 (5 bases). Germline CDR1 and CDR2: SGHTA and FQGNSA. The V end lost 1 base, the J end lost 2 bases, and 14 bases lay between the germline ends. The CDR3 contains 16 residues. CDR3 sequence: CASSLDSWGGNYGYTF. The DNA of the CDR3 is TGTGCCAGCAGCTTAGACTCGTGGGGGGGGAACTATGGCTACACCTTC.